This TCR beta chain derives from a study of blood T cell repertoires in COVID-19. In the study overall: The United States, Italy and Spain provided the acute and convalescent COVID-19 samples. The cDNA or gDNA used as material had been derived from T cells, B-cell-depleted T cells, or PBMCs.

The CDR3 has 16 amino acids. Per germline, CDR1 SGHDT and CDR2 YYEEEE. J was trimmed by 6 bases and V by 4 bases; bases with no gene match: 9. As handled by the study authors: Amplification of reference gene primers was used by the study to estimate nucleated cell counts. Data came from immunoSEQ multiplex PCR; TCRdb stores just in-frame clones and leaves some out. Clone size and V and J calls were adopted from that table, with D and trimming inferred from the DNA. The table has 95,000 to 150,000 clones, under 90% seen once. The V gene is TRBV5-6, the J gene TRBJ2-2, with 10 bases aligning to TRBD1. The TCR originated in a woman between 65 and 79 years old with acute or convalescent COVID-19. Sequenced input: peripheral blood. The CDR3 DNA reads TGTGCCAGCAGCAAGACCGGGACAGGGGTGGCCGGGGAGCTGTTTTTT. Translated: CASSKTGTGVAGELFF.